Listed below are T cell receptor beta chains from one sample, sequenced in a study of post-analysis software for immune sequencing data. TCRdb re-analysed the PCR reads in MiXCR, keeping a single row per CDR3 protein. The sample consists of hundreds of thousands of distinct CDR3 sequences, approximately 60% of them appearing once. Sequencing input: blood. These receptors came from a girl aged 2 to 9 with multiple sclerosis. The CDR3 runs from the conserved cysteine through the conserved F or W. The order of the fields is J gene, CDR3 length, clone size, D gene, V gene, CDR3 protein, CDR3 DNA. A D gene is named only where the DNA matches it firmly. Expanded clones are given a class, and other clones once, few, many or no size at all.

TRBJ1-5	15	.	.	TRBV12-3/TRBV12-4	CASSLSLDRNQPQHF	TGTGCCAGCAGTTTATCCCTCGATAGAAATCAGCCCCAGCATTTT
TRBJ1-2	15	.	TRBD1	TRBV7-6	CASSPRTGGNYGYTF	TGTGCCAGCAGCCCCCGGACAGGGGGGAACTATGGCTACACCTTC
TRBJ2-1	14	once	.	TRBV4-2	CASSQAGGRNEQFF	TGTGCCAGCAGCCAAGCGGGGGGCCGGAATGAGCAGTTCTTC
TRBJ2-5	19	.	TRBD2	TRBV5-1	CASSLPGASGDREQETQYF	TGCGCCAGCAGCTTGCCTGGGGCTAGCGGAGACCGGGAGCAAGAGACCCAGTACTTC
TRBJ2-5	13	few	.	TRBV29-1	CSVGKTGKETQYF	TGCAGCGTTGGCAAGACGGGGAAGGAGACCCAGTACTTC
TRBJ2-1	15	.	.	TRBV7-6	CASSLKAGSTAEQFF	TGTGCCAGCAGCTTGAAGGCGGGCAGCACGGCTGAGCAGTTCTTC
TRBJ2-1	16	few	TRBD1	TRBV2	CASRQRTGELRNEQFF	TGTGCCAGCAGACAAAGGACAGGGGAGCTCCGCAATGAGCAGTTCTTC
TRBJ2-3	15	.	.	TRBV4-1	CASSHGDSASDTQYF	TGCGCCAGCAGCCACGGGGACTCCGCGTCAGATACGCAGTATTTT
TRBJ1-5	18	few	.	TRBV20-1	CSARGREQGSRRNQPQHF	TGCAGTGCTAGAGGTAGAGAACAGGGCTCAAGACGGAATCAGCCCCAGCATTTT
TRBJ2-3	17	few	TRBD2	TRBV7-2	CASSLDGGRSSTDTQYF	TGTGCCAGCAGCTTAGACGGCGGGAGATCTAGCACAGATACGCAGTATTTT
TRBJ2-7	15	once	.	TRBV12-3/TRBV12-4	CASSLVRAETYEQYF	TGTGCCAGCAGTTTAGTTCGGGCGGAAACGTACGAGCAGTACTTC
TRBJ2-3	15	.	.	TRBV5-1	CASSLGLAYTDTQYF	TGCGCCAGCAGCTTGGGGCTAGCGTACACAGATACGCAGTATTTT
TRBJ1-5	16	.	.	TRBV7-6	CASSLGPGHLNQPQHF	TGTGCCAGCAGCTTAGGTCCGGGACACCTTAATCAGCCCCAGCATTTT
TRBJ2-7	14	.	.	TRBV4-2	CASSQEWGSYEQYF	TGTGCCAGCAGCCAAGAGTGGGGCTCCTACGAGCAGTACTTC
TRBJ2-5	14	many	TRBD2	TRBV5-1	CASSLVGGQETQYF	TGTGCCAGCAGCTTAGTCGGGGGGCAAGAGACCCAGTACTTC
TRBJ1-1	14	.	.	TRBV5-1	CASSWAGTNTEAFF	TGCGCCAGCAGCTGGGCCGGAACGAACACTGAAGCTTTCTTT
TRBJ1-1	11	.	.	TRBV29-1	CSVELSGPAFF	TGCAGCGTTGAACTTAGTGGGCCCGCTTTCTTT
TRBJ2-7	11	.	.	TRBV5-1	CASRAGVEQYF	TGCGCCAGCAGGGCAGGGGTCGAGCAGTACTTC
TRBJ2-1	11	few	.	TRBV12-3/TRBV12-4	CASSFPHEQFF	TGTGCCAGCAGTTTCCCCCATGAGCAGTTCTTC
TRBJ2-3	16	.	TRBD1	TRBV5-1	CASSTTGQGPLNTQYF	TGCGCCAGCAGCACTACAGGACAGGGGCCTTTAAATACGCAGTATTTT
TRBJ1-1	13	.	.	TRBV6-9	CAREGTSNTEAFF	TGTGCCAGGGAAGGAACATCGAACACTGAAGCTTTCTTT
TRBJ2-2	14	.	.	TRBV7-9	CASSSIENTGELFF	TGTGCCAGCAGCTCAATAGAGAACACCGGGGAGCTGTTTTTT
TRBJ2-5	13	.	.	TRBV4-1	CASSQGMQETQYF	TGCGCCAGCAGCCAAGGCATGCAAGAGACCCAGTACTTC
TRBJ1-4	13	once	TRBD1	TRBV20-1	CSATGQGYEKLFF	TGCAGTGCTACGGGACAGGGCTATGAAAAACTGTTTTTT
TRBJ2-1	15	.	.	TRBV27	CASSFIAASYNEQFF	TGTGCCAGCAGTTTTATAGCTGCCTCCTACAATGAGCAGTTCTTC
TRBJ1-1	12	few	.	TRBV7-9	CASSLSSAEAFF	TGTGCCAGCAGCTTATCCAGTGCTGAAGCTTTCTTT
TRBJ2-7	13	.	TRBD2	TRBV27	CASRGGSNYEQYF	TGTGCCAGCAGAGGCGGGAGTAACTACGAGCAGTACTTC
TRBJ2-2	12	.	.	TRBV5-6	CASTMGTGELFF	TGTGCCAGTACGATGGGAACCGGGGAGCTGTTTTTT
TRBJ1-5	12	.	.	TRBV7-2	CASSIQNQPQHF	TGTGCCAGCAGCATTCAGAATCAGCCCCAGCATTTT
TRBJ2-3	14	.	TRBD1	TRBV29-1	CSVDYRGQGDTQYF	TGCAGCGTTGATTACAGGGGGCAGGGAGATACGCAGTATTTT
TRBJ1-2	14	.	.	TRBV7-9	CASSLAVGNYGYTF	TGTGCCAGCAGCTTAGCTGTCGGGAACTATGGCTACACCTTC
TRBJ2-3	14	.	.	TRBV7-2	CASSFLGLVDTQYF	TGTGCCAGCAGCTTCTTAGGGCTTGTAGATACGCAGTATTTT